The 9 T cell receptor beta chains below come from one sample, sequenced in a study of early T cells in non-severe SARS-CoV-2 infection. TCRdb re-derived calls from the 5' RACE reads in MiXCR, one entry per CDR3 protein. Of roughly 83,000 distinct CDR3 sequences in the sample, 8.5% to 12% were seen once. The sequenced sample was whole blood, obtained at baseline. The receptors were sampled from an adult who was a healthcare worker with PCR-confirmed SARS-CoV-2 infection or an uninfected control (not recorded which).

J is TRBJ2-3 and V is TRBV28, with D perhaps being TRBD1 or TRBD2 (5 bases each). Trimming stripped 7 bases from V and 0 bases from J, with 17 bases between. Germline V gives CDR1 MDHEN, CDR2 SYDVKM. The CDR3 extends over 16 amino acids. CDR3 in amino acids: CASMGRKRKSTDTQYF. CDR3 nucleotide sequence: TGTGCCAGCATGGGACGGAAGCGGAAAAGCACAGATACGCAGTATTTT.

This clonotype came up many times. The chain is built from TRBV13 and TRBJ2-7, with 7 nucleotides matching TRBD2. V dropped 5 bases and J dropped 3; count of bases not matched to a gene: 10. Germline CDR1 is PRHDT and CDR2 is FYEKMQ (reference sequence). CDR3 length equals 15 residues. CDR3 sequence reads: CASSQEVGGSYEQYF. The CDR3 DNA is TGTGCCAGCAGCCAGGAGGTGGGCGGGAGCTACGAGCAGTACTTC.

This sequence joins TRBV12-3 or TRBV12-4 and TRBJ2-1; TRBD2 aligns across 8 bases. The trim removed 5 bases at V and 2 bases at J, leaving 8 bases unmatched. The CDR3 is 16 residues long. CDR3 nucleotide sequence: TGTGCCAGCAGTCCTCCCGAAGCGGGAGCCTACAATGAGCAGTTCTTC. It encodes CASSPPEAGAYNEQFF.

This clonotype was observed many times. The rearrangement links TRBV14 to TRBJ2-7; D may be TRBD1 or TRBD2 (6 bases each). The CDR3 is 14 residues long. V was cut by 5 bases and J by 1 base, with 12 bases left in between. Germline CDR1 SGHDN, CDR2 FVKESK. For the CDR3, the DNA is TGTGCCAGCAGCTTCGGGGGCTCGTCCTACGAGCAGTACTTC. As protein: CASSFGGSSYEQYF.

This clonotype has a handful of counts. V is TRBV27 and J is TRBJ2-3, with 10 bases fitting TRBD2. Germline V gene lookup returns CDR1 MNHEY and CDR2 SMNVEV (reference sequence). This CDR3 has 16 amino acids. Losses at the gene ends were 8 bases for V and 6 bases for J; bases not matched to a gene: 14. CDR3 protein: CASSLTSGWRVDTQYF. The DNA of the CDR3 is TGTGCCAGCTCGTTGACTAGCGGGTGGAGGGTGGATACGCAGTATTTT.

Here the CDR3 reads CASGLSPTYYEQYF. DNA of the CDR3: TGTGCCAGCGGCCTCAGTCCCACCTACTACGAGCAGTACTTC. V usage is TRBV6-6 and J usage is TRBJ2-7; the D is unclear. The CDR3 contains 14 residues. Trimming stripped 8 bases from V and 3 bases from J, with 17 bases between. The germline V gene has CDR1 MNHNY and CDR2 SVGAGI (reference sequence).

This clonotype showed up just a few times. The chain carries TRBV7-2 and TRBJ2-7; D is unresolved. V was clipped by 4 bases and J by 2 bases, with 6 bases between them. Germline CDR1 is SGHTA and CDR2 is FQGNSA. The CDR3 runs 12 residues. The DNA of the CDR3 is TGTGCCAGCAGCTCGTACCCCTACGAGCAGTACTTC. Protein product: CASSSYPYEQYF.

Comment on this clonotype: This may arise from a read error, as a much more abundant clone is one base away. The genes are TRBV24-1 and TRBJ2-3, with TRBD1 matching over 7 bases. CDR3 length: 11 amino acids. Germline lookup yields CDR1 KGHDR and CDR2 SFDVKD. V shed 9 bases, J shed 11 bases, and the junction held 7 bases outside the gene matches. The CDR3 bases are TGTGCCACCTCGTCAGGGGGATGGCAGTATTTT. It translates to CATSSGGWQYF.

This clonotype was found a few times. The CDR3 DNA follows: TGTGCCAGCAGCTTGGTTAGCGGGAGAGATACGCAGTATTTT. Its translation is CASSLVSGRDTQYF. V gene TRBV5-4 combines with J gene TRBJ2-3, with 9 positions matching TRBD2. The CDR3 loop spans 14 amino acids. The V segment lost 0 bases and the J segment 5 bases; nucleotides outside the gene matches: 1. The germline gives CDR1 SGHNT, CDR2 YYREEE (reference sequence). The full variable domain, with the rest looked up from reference TRBV5-4 and TRBJ2-3, is ETGVTQSPTHLIKTRGQQVTLRCSSQSGHNTVSWYQQALGQGPQFIFQYYREEENGRGNFPPRFSGLQFPNYSSELNVNALELDDSALYLCASSLVSGRDTQYFGPGTRLTVL.